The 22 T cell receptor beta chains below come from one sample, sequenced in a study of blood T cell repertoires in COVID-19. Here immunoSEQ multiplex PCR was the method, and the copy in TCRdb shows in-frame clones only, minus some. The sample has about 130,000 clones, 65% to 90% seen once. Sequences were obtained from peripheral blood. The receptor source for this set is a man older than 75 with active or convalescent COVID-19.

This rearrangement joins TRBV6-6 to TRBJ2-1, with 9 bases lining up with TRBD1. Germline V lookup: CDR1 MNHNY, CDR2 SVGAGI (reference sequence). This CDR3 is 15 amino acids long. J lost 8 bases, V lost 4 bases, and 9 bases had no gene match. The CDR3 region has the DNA TGTGCCAGCAGTTCTTATTCCGGGACAGGGTATGAGCAGTTCTTC. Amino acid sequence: CASSSYSGTGYEQFF.

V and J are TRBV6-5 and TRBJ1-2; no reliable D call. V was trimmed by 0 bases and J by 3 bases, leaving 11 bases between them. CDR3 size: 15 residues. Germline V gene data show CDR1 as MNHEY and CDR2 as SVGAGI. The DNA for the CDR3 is TGTGCCAGCAGTTACTCCGGCCTCGGAGACTATGGCTACACCTTC. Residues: CASSYSGLGDYGYTF.

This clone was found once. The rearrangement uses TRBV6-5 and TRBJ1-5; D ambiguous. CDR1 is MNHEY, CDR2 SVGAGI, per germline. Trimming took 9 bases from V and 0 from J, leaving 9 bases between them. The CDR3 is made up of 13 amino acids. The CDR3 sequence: CASRQNSNQPQHF. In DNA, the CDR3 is TGTGCCAGTCGACAAAATAGCAATCAGCCCCAGCATTTT.

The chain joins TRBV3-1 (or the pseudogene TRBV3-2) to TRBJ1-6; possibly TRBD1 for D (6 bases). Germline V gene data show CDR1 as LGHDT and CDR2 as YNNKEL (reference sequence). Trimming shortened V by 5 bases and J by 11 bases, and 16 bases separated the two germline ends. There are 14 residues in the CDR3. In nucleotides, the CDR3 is TGTGCCAGCAGCGCGGGAGGGGGTAGGACACCCCTCCACTTT. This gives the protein CASSAGGGRTPLHF.

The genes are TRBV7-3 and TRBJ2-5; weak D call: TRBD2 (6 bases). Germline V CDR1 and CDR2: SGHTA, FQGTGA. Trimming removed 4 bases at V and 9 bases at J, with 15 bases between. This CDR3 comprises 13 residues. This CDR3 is CASSSHGTSAQYF. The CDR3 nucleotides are TGTGCCAGCAGCTCCCACGGGACTTCTGCCCAGTACTTC.

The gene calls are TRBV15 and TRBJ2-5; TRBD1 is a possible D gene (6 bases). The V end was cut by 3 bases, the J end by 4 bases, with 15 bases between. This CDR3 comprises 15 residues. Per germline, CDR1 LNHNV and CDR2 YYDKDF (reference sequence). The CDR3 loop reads CATSRDEGVGETQYF. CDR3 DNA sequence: TGTGCCACCAGCAGGGACGAGGGGGTCGGAGAGACCCAGTACTTC.

Here the CDR3 DNA reads TGTGCCAGCAGTGAACAGCTCAATCAGCCCCAGCATTTT. Its translation: CASSEQLNQPQHF. The chain employs TRBV28 and TRBJ1-5, with D uncertain. This CDR3 has 13 residues. The germline gives CDR1 MDHEN, CDR2 SYDVKM. V lost 5 bases and J 3 bases, leaving 8 bases between the germline ends.

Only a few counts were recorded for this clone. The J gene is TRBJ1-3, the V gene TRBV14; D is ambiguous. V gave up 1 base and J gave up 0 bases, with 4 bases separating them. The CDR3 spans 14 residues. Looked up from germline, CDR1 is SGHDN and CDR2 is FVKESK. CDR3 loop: CASSQGSSGNTIYF. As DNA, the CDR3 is TGTGCCAGCAGCCAAGGGAGCTCTGGAAACACCATATATTTT. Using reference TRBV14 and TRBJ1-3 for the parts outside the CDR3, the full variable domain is EAGVTQFPSHSVIEKGQTVTLRCDPISGHDNLYWYRRVMGKEIKFLLHFVKESKQDESGMPNNRFLAERTGGTYSTLKVQPAELEDSGVYFCASSQGSSGNTIYFGEGSWLTVV.

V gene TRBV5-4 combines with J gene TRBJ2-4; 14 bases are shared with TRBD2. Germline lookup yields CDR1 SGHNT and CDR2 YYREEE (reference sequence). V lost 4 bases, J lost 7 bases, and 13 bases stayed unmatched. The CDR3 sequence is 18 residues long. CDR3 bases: TGTGCCAGCAGCCCCCAGGCTTTGACTAGCGGGGGGGGGAACATTCAGTACTTC. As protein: CASSPQALTSGGGNIQYF.

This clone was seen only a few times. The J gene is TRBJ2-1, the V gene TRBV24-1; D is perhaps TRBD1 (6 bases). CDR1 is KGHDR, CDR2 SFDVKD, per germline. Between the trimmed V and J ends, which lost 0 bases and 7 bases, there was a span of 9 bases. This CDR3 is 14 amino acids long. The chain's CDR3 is CATSDLYRGNEQFF. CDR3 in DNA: TGTGCCACCAGTGATTTGTATAGGGGGAATGAGCAGTTCTTC.

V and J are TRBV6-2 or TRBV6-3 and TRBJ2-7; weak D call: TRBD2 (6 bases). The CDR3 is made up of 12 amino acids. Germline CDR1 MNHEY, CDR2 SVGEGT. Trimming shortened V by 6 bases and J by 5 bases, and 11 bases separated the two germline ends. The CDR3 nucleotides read TGTGCCAGCAGCCAGACTAGAAACGAGCAGTACTTC. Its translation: CASSQTRNEQYF.

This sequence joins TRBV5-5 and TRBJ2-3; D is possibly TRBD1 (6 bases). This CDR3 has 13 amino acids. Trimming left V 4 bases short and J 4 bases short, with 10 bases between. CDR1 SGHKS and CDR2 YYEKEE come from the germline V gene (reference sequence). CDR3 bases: TGTGCCAGCAGCCTACAGGGCGCAGATACGCAGTATTTT. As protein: CASSLQGADTQYF.

CDR3 in amino acids: CASSYTGVNSPLHF. The CDR3 nucleotides read TGCGCCAGCAGCTACACAGGTGTCAATTCACCCCTCCACTTT. This chain connects TRBV5-1 to TRBJ1-6; maybe TRBD1 (5 bases). Looked up from germline, CDR1 is SGHRS and CDR2 is YFSETQ. The CDR3 loop spans 14 amino acids. V gave up 3 bases and J gave up 7 bases, with 11 bases separating them.

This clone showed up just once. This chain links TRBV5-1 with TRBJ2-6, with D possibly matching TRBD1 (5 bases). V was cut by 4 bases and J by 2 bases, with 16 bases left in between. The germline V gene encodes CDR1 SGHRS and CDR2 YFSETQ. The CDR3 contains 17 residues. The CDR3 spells CASSPSPDSAGANVLTF. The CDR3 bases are TGCGCCAGCAGCCCCTCCCCCGACAGCGCTGGGGCCAACGTCCTGACTTTC.

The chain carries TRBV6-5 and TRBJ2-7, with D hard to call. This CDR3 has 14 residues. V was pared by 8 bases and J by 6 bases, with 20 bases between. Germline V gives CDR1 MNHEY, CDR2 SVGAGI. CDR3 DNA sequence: TGTGCCAGCGCGGAGATTTTCGGTATTGGCGAGCAGTACTTC. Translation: CASAEIFGIGEQYF.

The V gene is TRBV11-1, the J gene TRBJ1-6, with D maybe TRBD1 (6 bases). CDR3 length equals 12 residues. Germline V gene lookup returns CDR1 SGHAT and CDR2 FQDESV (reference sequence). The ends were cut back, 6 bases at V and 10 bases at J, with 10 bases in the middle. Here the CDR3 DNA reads TGTGCCAGCAGGGGACAACAATCACCCCTCCACTTT. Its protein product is CASRGQQSPLHF. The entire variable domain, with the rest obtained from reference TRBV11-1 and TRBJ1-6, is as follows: EAEVAQSPRYKITEKSQAVAFWCDPISGHATLYWYRQILGQGPELLVQFQDESVVDDSQLPKDRFSAERLKGVDSTLKIQPAELGDSAMYLCASRGQQSPLHFGNGTRLTVT.

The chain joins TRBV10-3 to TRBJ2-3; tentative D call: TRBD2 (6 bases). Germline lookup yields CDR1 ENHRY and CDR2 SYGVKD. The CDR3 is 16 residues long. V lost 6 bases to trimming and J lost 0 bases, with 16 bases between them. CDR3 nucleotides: TGTGCCATCAGCGGGATGAAGCGGGCGAGCACAGATACGCAGTATTTT. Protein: CAISGMKRASTDTQYF.

CDR3: CASSPRPGLAGSYEQYF. The CDR3 nucleotides read TGTGCCAGCAGCCCCCGCCCGGGACTAGCGGGCTCCTACGAGCAGTACTTC. The chain recombines TRBV3-1 (or the pseudogene TRBV3-2) with TRBJ2-7; TRBD2 matches at 12 bases. The germline V gene encodes CDR1 LGHDT and CDR2 YNNKEL (reference sequence). The CDR3 is 17 residues long. Trimming at V came to 4 bases and at J to 0 bases, leaving 7 bases not matched to a gene.

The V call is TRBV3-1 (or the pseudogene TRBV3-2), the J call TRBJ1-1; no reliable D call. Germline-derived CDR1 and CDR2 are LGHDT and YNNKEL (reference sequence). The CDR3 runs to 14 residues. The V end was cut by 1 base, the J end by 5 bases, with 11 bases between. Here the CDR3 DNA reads TGTGCCAGCAGCCAAGTACCGGAAGCGACTGAAGCTTTCTTT. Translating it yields CASSQVPEATEAFF.

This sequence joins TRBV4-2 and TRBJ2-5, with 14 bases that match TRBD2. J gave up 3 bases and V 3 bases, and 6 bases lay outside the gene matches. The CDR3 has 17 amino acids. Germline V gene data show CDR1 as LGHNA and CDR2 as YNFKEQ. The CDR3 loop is CASSQRGLAGEKETQYF. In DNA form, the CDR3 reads TGTGCCAGCAGCCAGAGGGGACTAGCGGGAGAAAAAGAGACCCAGTACTTC.

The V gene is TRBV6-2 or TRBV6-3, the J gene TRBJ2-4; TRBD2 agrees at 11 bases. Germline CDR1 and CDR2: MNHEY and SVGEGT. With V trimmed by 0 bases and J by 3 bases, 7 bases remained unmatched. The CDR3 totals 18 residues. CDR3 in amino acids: CASSYSINSGRDKNIQYF. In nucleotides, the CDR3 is TGTGCCAGCAGTTACTCGATTAATAGCGGGAGGGACAAAAACATTCAGTACTTC.

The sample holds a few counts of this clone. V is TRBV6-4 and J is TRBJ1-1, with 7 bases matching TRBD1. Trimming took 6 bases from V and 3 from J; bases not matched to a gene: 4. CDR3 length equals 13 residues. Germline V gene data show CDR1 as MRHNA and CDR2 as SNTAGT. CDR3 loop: CASRGGQYTEAFF. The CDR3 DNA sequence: TGTGCCAGCAGAGGGGGCCAGTACACTGAAGCTTTCTTT.